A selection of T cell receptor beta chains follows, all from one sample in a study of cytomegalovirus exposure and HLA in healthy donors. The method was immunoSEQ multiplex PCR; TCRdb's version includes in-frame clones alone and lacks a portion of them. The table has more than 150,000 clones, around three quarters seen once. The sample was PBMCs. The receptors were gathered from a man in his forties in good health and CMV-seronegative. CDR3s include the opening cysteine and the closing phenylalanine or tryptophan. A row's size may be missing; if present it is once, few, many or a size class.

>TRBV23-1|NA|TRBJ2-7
CASSPRKALSYEQYF
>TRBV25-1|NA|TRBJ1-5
CASGGGSQHF
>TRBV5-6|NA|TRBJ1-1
CASSLSINTEAFF
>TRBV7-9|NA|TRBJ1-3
CASSTEQEPGNTIYF
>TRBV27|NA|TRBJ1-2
CASSLKEGYGYTF
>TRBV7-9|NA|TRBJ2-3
CASSLSGRADTQYF
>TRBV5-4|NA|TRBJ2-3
CASSQVSDTQYF
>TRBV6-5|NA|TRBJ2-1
CASSSGTGAYNEQFF
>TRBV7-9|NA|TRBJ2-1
CASSSTKGGLLRGNEQFF
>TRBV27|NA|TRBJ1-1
CASGPRALTEAFF
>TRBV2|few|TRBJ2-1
CASRQRGSGYNEQFF
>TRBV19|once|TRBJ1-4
CASLQESNEKLFF
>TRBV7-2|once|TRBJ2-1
CASSLVGASGLLNEQFF
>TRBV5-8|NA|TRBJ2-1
CASSPLAGQYNEQFF